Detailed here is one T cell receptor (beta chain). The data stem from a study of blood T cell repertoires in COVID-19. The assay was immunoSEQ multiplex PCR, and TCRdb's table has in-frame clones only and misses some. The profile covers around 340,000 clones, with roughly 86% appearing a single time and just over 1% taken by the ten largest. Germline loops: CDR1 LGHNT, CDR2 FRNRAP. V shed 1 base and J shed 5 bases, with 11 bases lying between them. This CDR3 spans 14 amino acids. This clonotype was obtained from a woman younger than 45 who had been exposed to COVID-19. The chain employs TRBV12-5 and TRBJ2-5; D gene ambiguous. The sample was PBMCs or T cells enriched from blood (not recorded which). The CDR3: CASGLGHRSETQYF. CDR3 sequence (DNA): TGTGCTAGTGGTTTGGGACATCGGTCCGAGACCCAGTACTTC.